Listed here are 2 T cell receptor beta chains from one sample, sequenced in a study of blood T cell repertoires in COVID-19 (dated by TCRdb to 2020 to 2022). Library preparation employed the immunoSEQ multiplex PCR assay. The table was pulled from immuneACCESS by TCRdb, which kept in-frame rearrangements only. Such tables lose some clones; where checked, under half of the loss comes from unresolved V genes, and the rest has no known cause. Here the sample has 180,000 or so clones; around 85% occur a single time. The top ten clonotypes cover around 8.2% of the sample. The sample was peripheral blood. All receptors come from a man aged 55 to 70 with acute or convalescent COVID-19.

The genes are TRBV5-8 and TRBJ2-2; 10 bases map to TRBD2. With 2 bases clipped from V and 6 bases from J, the junction kept 4 bases outside the gene matches. The CDR3 has 15 amino acids. CDR1 and CDR2 (germline): SGHTS, YDEGEE. The CDR3 DNA reads TGTGCCAGCAGCTTCGGGCTAGCGGGAGCCGGGGAGCTGTTTTTT. It codes for CASSFGLAGAGELFF.

This chain links TRBV9 with TRBJ2-1; 7 bases are a match to TRBD1. Germline CDR1 is SGDLS and CDR2 is YYNGEE. V was pared by 4 bases and J by 5 bases, with 3 bases of the junction left unmatched. The CDR3 has 13 residues. The CDR3 here is CASSTGQNNEQFF. The CDR3 bases are TGTGCCAGCAGCACGGGACAGAACAATGAGCAGTTCTTC. The full variable domain, in which reference TRBV9 and TRBJ2-1 provide the parts outside the CDR3, is DSGVTQTPKHLITATGQRVTLRCSPRSGDLSVYWYQQSLDQGLQFLIQYYNGEERAKGNILERFSAQQFPDLHSELNLSSLELGDSALYFCASSTGQNNEQFFGPGTRLTVL.